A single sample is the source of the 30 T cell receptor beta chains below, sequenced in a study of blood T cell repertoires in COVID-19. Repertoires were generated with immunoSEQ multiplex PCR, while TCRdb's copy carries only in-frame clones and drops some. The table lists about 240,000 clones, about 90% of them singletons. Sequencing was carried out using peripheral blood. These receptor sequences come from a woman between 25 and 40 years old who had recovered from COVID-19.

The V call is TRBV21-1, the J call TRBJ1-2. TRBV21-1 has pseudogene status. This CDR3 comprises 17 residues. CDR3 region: CASSKSGTGPGAYGYTF. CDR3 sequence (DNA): TGTGCCAGCAGCAAGAGCGGGACGGGACCAGGGGCCTATGGCTACACCTTC.

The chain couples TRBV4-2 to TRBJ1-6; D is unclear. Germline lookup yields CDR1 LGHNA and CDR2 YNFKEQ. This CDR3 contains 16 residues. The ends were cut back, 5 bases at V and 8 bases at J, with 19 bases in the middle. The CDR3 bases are TGTGCCAGCAGCGAGGAGCTAAGGTTAATAGATTCACCCCTCCACTTT. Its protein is CASSEELRLIDSPLHF.

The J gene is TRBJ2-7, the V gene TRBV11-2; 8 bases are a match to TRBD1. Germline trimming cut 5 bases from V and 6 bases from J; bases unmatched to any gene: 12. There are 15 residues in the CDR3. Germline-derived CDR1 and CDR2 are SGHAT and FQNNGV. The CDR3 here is CASSPGQGINSEQYF. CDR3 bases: TGTGCCAGCAGCCCAGGACAGGGAATTAACTCCGAGCAGTACTTC.

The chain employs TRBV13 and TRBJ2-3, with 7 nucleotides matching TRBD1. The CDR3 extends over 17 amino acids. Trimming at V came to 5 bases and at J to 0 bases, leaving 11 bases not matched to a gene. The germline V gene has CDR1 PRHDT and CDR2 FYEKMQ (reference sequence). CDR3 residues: CASSLAWTGSSTDTQYF. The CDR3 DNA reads TGTGCCAGCAGCCTCGCCTGGACAGGATCTAGCACAGATACGCAGTATTTT.

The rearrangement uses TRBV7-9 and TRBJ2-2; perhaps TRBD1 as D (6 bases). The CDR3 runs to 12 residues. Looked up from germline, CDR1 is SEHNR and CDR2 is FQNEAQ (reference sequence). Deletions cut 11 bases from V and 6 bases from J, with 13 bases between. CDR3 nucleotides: TGTGCCCGATCCACAGGGTCCGGGGAGCTGTTTTTT. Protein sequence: CARSTGSGELFF.

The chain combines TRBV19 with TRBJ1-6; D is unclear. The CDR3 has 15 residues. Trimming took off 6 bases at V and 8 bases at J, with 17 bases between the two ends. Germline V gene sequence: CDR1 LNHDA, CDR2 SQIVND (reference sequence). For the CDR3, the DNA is TGTGCCAGTAGAAGACCGGGATTCGAAGATTCACCCCTCCACTTT. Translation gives CASRRPGFEDSPLHF.

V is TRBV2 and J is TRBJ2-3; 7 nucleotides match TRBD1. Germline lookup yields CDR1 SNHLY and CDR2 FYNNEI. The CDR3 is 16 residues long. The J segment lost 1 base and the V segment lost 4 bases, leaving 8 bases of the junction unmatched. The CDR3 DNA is TGTGCCAGCAGTGTGCTGACAGGGCAGGGCACAGATACGCAGTATTTT. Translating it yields CASSVLTGQGTDTQYF.

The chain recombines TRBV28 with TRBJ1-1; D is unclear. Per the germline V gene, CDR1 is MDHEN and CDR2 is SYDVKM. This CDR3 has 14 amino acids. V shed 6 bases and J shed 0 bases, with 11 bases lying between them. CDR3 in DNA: TGTGCCAGCAGCGTTGGAGCCATGAACACTGAAGCTTTCTTT. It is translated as CASSVGAMNTEAFF.

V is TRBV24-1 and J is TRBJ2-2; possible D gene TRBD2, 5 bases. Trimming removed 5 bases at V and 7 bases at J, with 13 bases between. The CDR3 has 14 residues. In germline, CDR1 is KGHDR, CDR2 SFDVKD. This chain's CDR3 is CATSGRHEGGELFF. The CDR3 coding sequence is TGTGCCACCAGTGGTCGACATGAGGGCGGGGAGCTGTTTTTT.

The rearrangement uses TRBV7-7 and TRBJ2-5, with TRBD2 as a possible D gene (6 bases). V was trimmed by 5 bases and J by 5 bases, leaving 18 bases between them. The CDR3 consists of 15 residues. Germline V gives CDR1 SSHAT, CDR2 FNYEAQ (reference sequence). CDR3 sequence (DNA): TGTGCCAGCAGCCCTAGTAGGGGCCTAGCGGAGACCCAGTACTTC. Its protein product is CASSPSRGLAETQYF.

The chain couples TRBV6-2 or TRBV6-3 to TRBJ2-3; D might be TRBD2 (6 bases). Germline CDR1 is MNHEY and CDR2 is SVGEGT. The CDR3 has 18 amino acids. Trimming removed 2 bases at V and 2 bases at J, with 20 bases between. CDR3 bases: TGTGCCAGCAGTTACGCCCTGGGGGGAATTATTACCACAGATACGCAGTATTTT. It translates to CASSYALGGIITTDTQYF.

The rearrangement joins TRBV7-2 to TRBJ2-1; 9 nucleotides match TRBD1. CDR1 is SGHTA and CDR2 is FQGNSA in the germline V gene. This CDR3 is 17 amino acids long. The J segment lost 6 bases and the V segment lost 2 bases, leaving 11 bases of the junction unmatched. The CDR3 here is CASSLSRTGAWINEQFF. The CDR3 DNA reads TGTGCCAGCAGCTTAAGCCGGACAGGGGCCTGGATCAATGAGCAGTTCTTC.

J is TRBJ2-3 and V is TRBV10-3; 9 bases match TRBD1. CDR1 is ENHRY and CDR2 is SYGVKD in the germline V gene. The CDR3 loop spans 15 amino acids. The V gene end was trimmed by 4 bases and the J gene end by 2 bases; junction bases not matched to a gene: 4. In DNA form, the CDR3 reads TGTGCCATCAGTGGGGACAGGGAATTCACAGATACGCAGTATTTT. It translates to CAISGDREFTDTQYF.

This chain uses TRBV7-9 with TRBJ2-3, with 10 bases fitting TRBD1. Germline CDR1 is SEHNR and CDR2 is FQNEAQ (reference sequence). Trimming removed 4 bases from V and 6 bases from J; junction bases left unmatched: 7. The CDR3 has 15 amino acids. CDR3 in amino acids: CASSSRQGAGDTQYF. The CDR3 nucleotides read TGTGCCAGCAGCTCCCGACAGGGGGCCGGCGATACGCAGTATTTT.

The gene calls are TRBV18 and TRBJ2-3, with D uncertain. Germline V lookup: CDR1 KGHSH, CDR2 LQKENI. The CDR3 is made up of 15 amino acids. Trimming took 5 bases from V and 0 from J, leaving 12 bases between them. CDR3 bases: TGTGCCAGCTCAACAAACCCCTCTAGCACAGATACGCAGTATTTT. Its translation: CASSTNPSSTDTQYF.

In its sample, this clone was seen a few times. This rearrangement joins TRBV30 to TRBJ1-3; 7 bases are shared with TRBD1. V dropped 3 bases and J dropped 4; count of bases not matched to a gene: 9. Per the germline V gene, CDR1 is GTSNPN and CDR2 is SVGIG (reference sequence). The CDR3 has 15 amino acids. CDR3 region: CAWRSTGLRGNTIYF. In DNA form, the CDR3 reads TGTGCCTGGAGATCGACAGGGTTGAGGGGAAACACCATATATTTT.

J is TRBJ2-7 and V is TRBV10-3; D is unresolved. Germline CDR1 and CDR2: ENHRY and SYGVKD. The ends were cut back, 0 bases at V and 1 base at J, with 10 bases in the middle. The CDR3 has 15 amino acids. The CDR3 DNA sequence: TGTGCCATCAGTGAGTCGGCAGGAAAATCCTACGAGCAGTACTTC. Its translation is CAISESAGKSYEQYF.

DNA for the CDR3: TGTGCCAGCAGCTTGTCGGGGAATTCGGCTAATGAAAAACTGTTTTTT. Translating gives CASSLSGNSANEKLFF. The V call is TRBV5-4, the J call TRBJ1-4; D is uncertain. CDR3 length: 16 residues. Germline CDR1 and CDR2: SGHNT and YYREEE (reference sequence). The V end was cut by 1 base, the J end by 3 bases, with 13 bases between.

CDR3 nucleotide sequence: TGTGCCAGCTCACCCGGGACAGGGTTTGCAGATACGCAGTATTTT. It specifies CASSPGTGFADTQYF. This chain uses TRBV18 with TRBJ2-3, with 9 bases aligning to TRBD1. This CDR3 is built from 15 residues. Germline CDR1 and CDR2: KGHSH and LQKENI. The junction had 5 bases not matched to a gene; V was cut back by 3 bases and J by 4 bases.

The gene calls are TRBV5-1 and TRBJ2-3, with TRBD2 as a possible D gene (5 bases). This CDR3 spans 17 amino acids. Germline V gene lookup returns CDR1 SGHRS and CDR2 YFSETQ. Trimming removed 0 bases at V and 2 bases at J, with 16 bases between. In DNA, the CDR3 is TGCGCCAGCAGCTTGGGGGTACGAGGGAAGAACACAGATACGCAGTATTTT. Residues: CASSLGVRGKNTDTQYF. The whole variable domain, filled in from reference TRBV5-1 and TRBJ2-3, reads KAGVTQTPRYLIKTRGQQVTLSCSPISGHRSVSWYQQTPGQGLQFLFEYFSETQRNKGNFPGRFSGRQFSNSRSEMNVSTLELGDSALYLCASSLGVRGKNTDTQYFGPGTRLTVL.

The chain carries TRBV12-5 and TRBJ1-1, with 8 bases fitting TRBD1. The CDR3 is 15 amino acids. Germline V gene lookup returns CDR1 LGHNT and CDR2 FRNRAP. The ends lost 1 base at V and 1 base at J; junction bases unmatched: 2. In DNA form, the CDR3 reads TGTGCTAGTGGTTTGGGTACAGGGGGGAACACTGAAGCTTTCTTT. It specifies CASGLGTGGNTEAFF.

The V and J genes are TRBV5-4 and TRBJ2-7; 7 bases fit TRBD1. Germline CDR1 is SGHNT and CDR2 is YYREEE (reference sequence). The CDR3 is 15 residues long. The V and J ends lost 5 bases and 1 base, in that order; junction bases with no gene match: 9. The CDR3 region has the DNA TGTGCCAGCAGTCTGGGGACAGCCGCTTCCTACGAGCAGTACTTC. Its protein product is CASSLGTAASYEQYF.

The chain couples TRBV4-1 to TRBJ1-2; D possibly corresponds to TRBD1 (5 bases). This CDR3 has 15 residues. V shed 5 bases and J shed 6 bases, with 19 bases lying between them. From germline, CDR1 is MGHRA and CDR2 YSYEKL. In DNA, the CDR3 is TGCGCCAGCAGCGATCAAATGGGGGGAGGGAATGGCTACACCTTC. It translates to CASSDQMGGGNGYTF.

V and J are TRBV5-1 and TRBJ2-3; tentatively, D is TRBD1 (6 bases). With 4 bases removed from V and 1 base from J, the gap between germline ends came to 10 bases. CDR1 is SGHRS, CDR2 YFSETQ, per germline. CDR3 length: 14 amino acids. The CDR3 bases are TGCGCCAGCAGCCCCCGGACAGGCACAGATACGCAGTATTTT. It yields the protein CASSPRTGTDTQYF. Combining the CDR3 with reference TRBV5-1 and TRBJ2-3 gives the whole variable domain KAGVTQTPRYLIKTRGQQVTLSCSPISGHRSVSWYQQTPGQGLQFLFEYFSETQRNKGNFPGRFSGRQFSNSRSEMNVSTLELGDSALYLCASSPRTGTDTQYFGPGTRLTVL.

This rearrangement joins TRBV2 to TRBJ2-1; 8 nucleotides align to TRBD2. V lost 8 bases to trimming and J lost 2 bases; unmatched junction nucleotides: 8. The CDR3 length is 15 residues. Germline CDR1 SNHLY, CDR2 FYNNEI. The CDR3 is CASAPVSGAYNEQFF. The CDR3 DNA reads TGTGCCAGCGCACCCGTTAGCGGGGCCTACAATGAGCAGTTCTTC.

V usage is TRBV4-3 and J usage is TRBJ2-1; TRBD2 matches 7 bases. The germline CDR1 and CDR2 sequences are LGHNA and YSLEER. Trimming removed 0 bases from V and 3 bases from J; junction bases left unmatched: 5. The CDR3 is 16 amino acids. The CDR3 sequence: CASSQDVTGGYNEQFF. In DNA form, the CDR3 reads TGCGCCAGCAGCCAAGATGTAACGGGGGGCTACAATGAGCAGTTCTTC.

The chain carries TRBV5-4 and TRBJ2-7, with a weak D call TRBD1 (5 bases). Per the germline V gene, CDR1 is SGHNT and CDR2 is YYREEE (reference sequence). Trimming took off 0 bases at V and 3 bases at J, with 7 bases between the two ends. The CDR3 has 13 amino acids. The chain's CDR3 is CASSLEDSYEQYF. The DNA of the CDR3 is TGTGCCAGCAGCTTGGAAGACAGCTACGAGCAGTACTTC.

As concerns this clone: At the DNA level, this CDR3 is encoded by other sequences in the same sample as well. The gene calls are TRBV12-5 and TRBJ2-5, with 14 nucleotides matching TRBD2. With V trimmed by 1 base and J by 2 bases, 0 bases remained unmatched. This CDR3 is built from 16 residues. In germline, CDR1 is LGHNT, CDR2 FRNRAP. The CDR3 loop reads CASGLGTSGGQETQYF. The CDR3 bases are TGTGCTAGTGGTTTGGGGACTAGCGGGGGGCAAGAGACCCAGTACTTC.

The CDR3 DNA sequence: TGTGCCAGCAACAGGGGCGCGGGAGAAAAACTGTTTTTT. As protein: CASNRGAGEKLFF. The V call is TRBV9, the J call TRBJ1-4; 7 bases line up with TRBD1. Trimming cost V 6 bases and J 8 bases; bases outside gene matches: 7. Germline lookup yields CDR1 SGDLS and CDR2 YYNGEE. This CDR3 is built from 13 residues.

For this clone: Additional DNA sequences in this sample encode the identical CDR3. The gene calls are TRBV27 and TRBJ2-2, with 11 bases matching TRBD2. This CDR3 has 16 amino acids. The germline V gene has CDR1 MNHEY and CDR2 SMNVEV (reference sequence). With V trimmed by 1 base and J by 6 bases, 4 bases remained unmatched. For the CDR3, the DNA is TGTGCCAGCAGTTTATTGCTAGCGGGGGGCCCCGGGGAGCTGTTTTTT. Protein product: CASSLLLAGGPGELFF.